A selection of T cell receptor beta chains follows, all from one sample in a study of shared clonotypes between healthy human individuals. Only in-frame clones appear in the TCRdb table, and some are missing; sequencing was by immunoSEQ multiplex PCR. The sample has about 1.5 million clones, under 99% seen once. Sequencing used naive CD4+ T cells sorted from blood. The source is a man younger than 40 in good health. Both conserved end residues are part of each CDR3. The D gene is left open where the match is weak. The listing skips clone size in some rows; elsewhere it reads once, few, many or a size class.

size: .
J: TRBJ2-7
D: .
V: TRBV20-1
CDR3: CSASGTYEQYF
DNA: TGCAGTGCCTCAGGCACCTACGAGCAGTACTTC

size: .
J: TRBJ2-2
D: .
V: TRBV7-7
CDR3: CASSRALRAGELFF
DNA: TGTGCCAGCAGCCGTGCGTTGAGGGCCGGGGAGCTGTTTTTT

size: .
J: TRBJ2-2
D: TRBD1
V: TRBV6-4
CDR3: CASRGTGNTGELFF
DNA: TGTGCCAGCAGGGGGACAGGGAACACCGGGGAGCTGTTTTTT

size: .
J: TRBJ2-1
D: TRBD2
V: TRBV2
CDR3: CASHSASGIGNEQFF
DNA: TGTGCCAGCCATTCGGCTAGCGGGATAGGCAATGAGCAGTTCTTC

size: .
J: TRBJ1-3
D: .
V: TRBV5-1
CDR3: CASSLGGSSGNTIYF
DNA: TGCGCCAGCAGCTTGGGGGGATCGTCTGGAAACACCATATATTTT

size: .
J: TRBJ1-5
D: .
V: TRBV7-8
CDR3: CASSFLSPLLNSNQPQHF
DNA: TGTGCCAGCAGCTTCTTGAGTCCGCTACTCAATAGCAATCAGCCCCAGCATTTT

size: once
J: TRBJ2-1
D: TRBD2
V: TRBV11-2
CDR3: CASSFGPASGSYNEQFF
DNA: TGTGCCAGCAGCTTCGGACCCGCTAGCGGCTCCTACAATGAGCAGTTCTTC

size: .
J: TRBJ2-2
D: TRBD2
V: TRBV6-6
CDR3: CASTALSGRTGELFF
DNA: TGTGCCAGCACCGCCCTTAGCGGGAGAACCGGGGAGCTGTTTTTT

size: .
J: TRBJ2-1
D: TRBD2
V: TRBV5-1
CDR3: CASSLGLANEQFF
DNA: TGCGCCAGCAGCTTGGGACTAGCAAATGAGCAGTTCTTC

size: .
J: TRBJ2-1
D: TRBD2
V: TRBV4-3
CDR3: CASSQEPLAGVDEQFF
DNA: TGCGCCAGCAGCCAAGAACCACTAGCGGGAGTGGATGAGCAGTTCTTC

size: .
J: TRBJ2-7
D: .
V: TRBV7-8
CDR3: CASSRGVSLYEQYF
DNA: TGTGCCAGCAGCCGAGGGGTCAGTTTGTACGAGCAGTACTTC

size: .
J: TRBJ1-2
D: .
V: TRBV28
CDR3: CASSPPSSYGYTF
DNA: TGTGCCAGCAGTCCCCCCTCATCATATGGCTACACCTTC

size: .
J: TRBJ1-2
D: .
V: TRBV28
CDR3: CASSLLGLGGYTF
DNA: TGTGCCAGCAGTTTATTGGGGTTGGGTGGCTACACCTTC

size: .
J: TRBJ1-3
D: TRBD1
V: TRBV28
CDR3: CASSLTGGAGGNTIYF
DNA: TGTGCCAGCAGTCTAACAGGGGGCGCTGGTGGAAACACCATATATTTT

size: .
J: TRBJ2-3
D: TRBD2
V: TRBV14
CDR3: CASSQNPLGRLAAFWGTDTQYF
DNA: TGTGCCAGCAGCCAAAACCCCCTGGGGAGACTAGCGGCCTTTTGGGGCACAGATACGCAGTATTTT

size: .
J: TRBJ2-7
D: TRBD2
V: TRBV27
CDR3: CASSPSSRHYTRTSGLREQYF
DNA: TGTGCCAGCAGCCCCTCCAGCAGACATTACACCCGGACTAGCGGGTTGAGGGAGCAGTACTTC

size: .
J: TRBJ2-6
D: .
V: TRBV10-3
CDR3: CAISESGRVAGANVLTF
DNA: TGTGCCATCAGTGAGTCGGGAAGGGTAGCTGGGGCCAACGTCCTGACTTTC

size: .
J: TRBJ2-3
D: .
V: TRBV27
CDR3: CASSHARQDTQYF
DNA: TGTGCCAGCAGTCACGCGCGACAAGATACGCAGTATTTT

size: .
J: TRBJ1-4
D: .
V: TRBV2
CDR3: CATSLQPTNEKLFF
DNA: TGTGCCACCTCCCTTCAGCCAACTAATGAAAAACTGTTTTTT

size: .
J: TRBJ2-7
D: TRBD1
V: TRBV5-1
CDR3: CASSPNRGSYYEQYF
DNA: TGCGCCAGCAGCCCGAACAGGGGATCCTACTACGAGCAGTACTTC

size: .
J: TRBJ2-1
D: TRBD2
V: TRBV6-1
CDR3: CASSDVLPRTSRQNEQFF
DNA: TGTGCCAGCAGTGACGTGCTACCTCGGACTAGCAGACAAAATGAGCAGTTCTTC

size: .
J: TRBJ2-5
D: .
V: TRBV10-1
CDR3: CASSESTGPRETQYF
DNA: TGCGCCAGCAGTGAGTCGACAGGTCCCCGAGAGACCCAGTACTTC

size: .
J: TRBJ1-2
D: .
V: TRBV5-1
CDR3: CASSLGGPAGYGYTF
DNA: TGCGCCAGCAGCTTGGGGGGGCCCGCCGGCTATGGCTACACCTTC

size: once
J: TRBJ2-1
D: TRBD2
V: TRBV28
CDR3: CASRRSGRAGLSWQPNEQFF
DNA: TGTGCCAGCCGGAGAAGCGGGAGGGCCGGTCTTAGTTGGCAACCCAATGAGCAGTTCTTC

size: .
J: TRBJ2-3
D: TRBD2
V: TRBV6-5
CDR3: CASSKTSGSTDTQYF
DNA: TGTGCCAGCAGTAAGACTAGCGGGAGTACAGATACGCAGTATTTT

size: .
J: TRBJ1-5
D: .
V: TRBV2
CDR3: CASGGAGGNQPQHF
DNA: TGTGCCAGCGGGGGGGCAGGGGGCAATCAGCCCCAGCATTTT

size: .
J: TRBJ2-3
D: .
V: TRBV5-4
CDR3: CASSLQVTDTQYF
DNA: TGTGCCAGCAGCCTCCAGGTTACAGATACGCAGTATTTT

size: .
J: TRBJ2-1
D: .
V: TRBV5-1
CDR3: CASSLDPQGSYNEQFF
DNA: TGCGCCAGCAGCTTGGATCCCCAGGGATCCTACAATGAGCAGTTCTTC

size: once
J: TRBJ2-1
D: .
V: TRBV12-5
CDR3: CASGSGRAPYNEQFF
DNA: TGTGCTAGTGGTTCCGGTAGGGCCCCCTACAATGAGCAGTTCTTC

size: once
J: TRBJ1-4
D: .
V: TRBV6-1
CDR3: CASSEAIFPSSQATNEKLFF
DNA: TGTGCCAGCAGTGAAGCGATTTTCCCCTCAAGCCAGGCTACAAATGAAAAACTGTTTTTT

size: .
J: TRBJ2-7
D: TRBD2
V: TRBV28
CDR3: CASMGGVATNFYEQYF
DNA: TGTGCCAGCATGGGGGGGGTGGCCACGAACTTCTACGAGCAGTACTTC

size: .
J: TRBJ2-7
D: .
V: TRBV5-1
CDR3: CASSFRESDEQYF
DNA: TGCGCCAGCAGCTTTCGGGAAAGCGACGAGCAGTACTTC

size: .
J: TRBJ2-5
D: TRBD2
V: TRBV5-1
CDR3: CASSLRTSGRLETQYF
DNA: TGCGCCAGCAGCCTCCGGACTAGCGGGAGGTTGGAGACCCAGTACTTC